The entry that follows covers one TCR beta chain sequence. The specificity of this receptor is unknown. Qualities for individual bases were not recorded, and no much larger clone is one base off. These data originate in a study of blood T cells in healthy people across ages (dated by TCRdb to the mid-2010s). With respect to the entire study: In model experiments, template switching captured roughly one uniquely barcoded TCR beta cDNA molecule for every two T cells. Four age groups were formed from the donors: young (average approximately 16 years), middle-aged (approximately 41), aged (roughly 56) and long-lived (more than 75). Age-related changes in TCR beta repertoire diversity were measured in the study by deep sequencing normalized with unique cDNA molecular identifiers. The study analyzed two additional independent replicas of 1 million unique cDNA reads from the same blood draw for two donors, one aged 18 to 29 and one aged 80 or older. Donors of different ages were randomly distributed across sequencing lanes to avoid experimental bias. General study outcomes and caveats: Conclusive comparison of naive and antigen-experienced compartments was prevented by the profiling of bulk unsorted PBMCs. Compared with the aged group, more naive CD4+ T cells, fewer expanded clones and increased TCR diversity were shown by the long-lived group, suggesting age selection. Estimates of total diversity from one million sequenced T cells were regarded as lower bounds and underestimates. Observed TCR beta diversity per million T cells fell roughly linearly with age, and a significant reduction was already apparent by age roughly 41. Donor CMV infection status was unknown, potentially confounding age-related changes in expanded clonotypes. Observed TCR beta diversity correlated strongly with the percentage of naive T cells measured by flow cytometry.

V is cut by 5 bases and J by 0 bases, and the space between the germline ends is 11 bases. CDR1 and CDR2 were assigned from the germline V gene (reference sequence) as DFQATT and SNEGSKA. The CDR3 runs 13 amino acids, cysteine and phenylalanine included. The DNA shown is the 39-base CDR3, in frame from base 1. The library was obtained by 5' RACE. Sequencer: Illumina HiSeq 2500. A second PCR of roughly 6 to 12 cycles was performed with a sample-barcoded 5' primer and a J-beta primer mix. A unique molecular identifier was introduced onto each TCR beta cDNA molecule by a template-switch 5' adaptor carrying 12 random nucleotides. Each sample yielded at least 3 million CDR3-containing paired-end reads. First-strand cDNA was synthesized from all RNA with the Mint cDNA synthesis kit, primed by a TRBC-specific oligonucleotide. Following uracil-DNA glycosylase treatment, all cDNA underwent a first 18-cycle PCR with the universal primers M1SS and BC2_uni_R. Under the source paper's analysis protocol: Each sample was normalized by randomly selecting 1 million high-quality reads, each carrying a distinct molecular identifier. Instead of being binned into consensus sequences, reads with shared molecular identifiers were discarded. MiTCR, set to a Q25 quality threshold and the strictest error-elimination algorithm, was used for CDR3 identification, clonotype clustering and error correction. A nonparametric unseen species model using Euler transformation provided a lower-bound estimate of total TCR beta diversity. TCRdb redid the processing of the public reads, applying fastp at Q25 and MiXCR, and retained in-frame beta chains. Rows matching on CDR3 protein sequence are summarized as one entry with the most common DNA and genes. TCRdb, rather than the study authors, made the V and J calls. This sample gives 1.5 million to 2 million distinct CDR3 sequences in total; roughly 28% of them show up just once. The leading ten clones occupy about 8% of the sample.

Systemically healthy Caucasian individuals from Russia, around 39 in total and aged about 6 to 95 years, were included as donors. Each donor gave approximately 9.3 milliliters of peripheral blood, collected into EDTA-treated Vacutainer tubes. PBMCs were isolated by Ficoll-Paque density-gradient centrifugation, with at least 7 million obtained per sample. Trizol reagent was used to extract total RNA from the PBMCs, yielding at least 5 micrograms per sample. For every donor, an aliquot of PBMCs went through flow cytometry to measure the percentages of naive CD45RAhigh/CD27high T cells. This sequence uses TRBV20-1 and TRBJ2-7; the D gene is perhaps TRBD1 or TRBD2, as each covers 5 bases. This sequence originates from a woman in her twenties or thirties in good health. Sequenced input: blood. DNA sequence: TGCAGTGCTCGGGGCTCCAACTCCTACGAGCAGTACTTC. This translates into CSARGSNSYEQYF.